What follows is one T cell receptor (beta chain) and its context. No antigen is known for it. The CDR3 has 16 amino acids. Germline trimming cut 8 bases from V and 0 bases from J; bases unmatched to any gene: 15. Per the germline V gene, CDR1 is SQVTM and CDR2 is ANQGSEA. Data came from immunoSEQ multiplex PCR; TCRdb stores just in-frame clones and leaves some out. The table shows 130,000 to 150,000 clones, with 89% occurring only once. The record originates from a study of T cell responses to AZD1222 COVID-19 vaccine. Study-wide findings and caveats: Across the whole spike, CD4 TCRs peaked at regions 160-218 and 743-854. Clonal diversity was possibly underestimated; the donors were predominantly white British and more often female.

The receptor's source is an adult who received the AZD1222 COVID-19 vaccine. The specimen was peripheral blood, collected 28 days after the second AZD1222 dose. V is TRBV29-1 and J is TRBJ1-1, with TRBD1 matching over 7 bases. CDR3 sequence: CSINGGGQYLNTEAFF. The CDR3 coding sequence is TGCAGCATAAATGGGGGGGGACAGTATTTGAACACTGAAGCTTTCTTT.